The 13 T cell receptor beta chains listed next were all sequenced from one sample in a study of cytomegalovirus exposure and HLA in healthy donors. PCR involved 60 Vbeta and 13 Jbeta primers. This table comes from immunoSEQ multiplex PCR, and its TCRdb copy is limited to in-frame clones, with some not included. The sample lists around 150,000 clones, roughly 80% seen once, with roughly 3.5% in the top ten. Sequenced: PBMCs. The receptors were gathered from a man younger than 45 in good health and CMV-seropositive.

This clone has just a few counts. The genes are TRBV5-1 and TRBJ1-5; 8 bases align to TRBD1. Germline V lookup: CDR1 SGHRS, CDR2 YFSETQ. The CDR3 is 15 residues long. J lost 0 bases, V lost 4 bases, and 3 bases had no gene match. The CDR3 is CASSPGQDSNQPQHF. The CDR3, as DNA: TGCGCCAGCAGCCCGGGACAGGATAGCAATCAGCCCCAGCATTTT.

The rearrangement joins TRBV9 to TRBJ2-7, with a possible D match to TRBD2 (6 bases). CDR1 SGDLS and CDR2 YYNGEE come from the germline V gene. The CDR3 totals 13 residues. V was clipped by 3 bases and J by 5 bases, with 12 bases between them. In DNA, the CDR3 is TGTGCCAGCAGCGCCGGGACTCTAAACGAGCAGTACTTC. Protein: CASSAGTLNEQYF.

The genes are TRBV5-6 and TRBJ2-2, with D possibly matching TRBD2 (5 bases). The germline V gene encodes CDR1 SGHDT and CDR2 YYEEEE. CDR3 length: 15 amino acids. V lost 7 bases and J lost 0, with 13 bases in between. The CDR3 DNA is TGTGCCAGCCGTGTGAGGGCGGCGAACACCGGGGAGCTGTTTTTT. Its protein is CASRVRAANTGELFF.

A note on this clone: This sample also contains other DNA sequences that code for the same CDR3. The J gene is TRBJ2-7, the V gene TRBV19, with D perhaps TRBD2 (5 bases). The CDR3 length is 14 residues. Trimming left V 5 bases short and J 0 bases short, with 11 bases between. Germline CDR1 reads LNHDA; CDR2 reads SQIVND (reference sequence). CDR3 sequence: CASSPSGGSYEQYF. In nucleotides, the CDR3 is TGTGCCAGTAGTCCAAGTGGAGGCTCCTACGAGCAGTACTTC.

This chain connects TRBV5-1 to TRBJ1-5; D gene unclear. V gave up 0 bases and J gave up 4 bases, with 5 bases separating them. Looked up from germline, CDR1 is SGHRS and CDR2 is YFSETQ. The CDR3 is made up of 13 amino acids. CDR3 nucleotides: TGCGCCAGCAGCTTGGATGTAAATCAGCCCCAGCATTTT. This sequence encodes CASSLDVNQPQHF. Based on the CDR3 plus reference TRBV5-1 and TRBJ1-5, the full variable domain is KAGVTQTPRYLIKTRGQQVTLSCSPISGHRSVSWYQQTPGQGLQFLFEYFSETQRNKGNFPGRFSGRQFSNSRSEMNVSTLELGDSALYLCASSLDVNQPQHFGDGTRLSIL.

This sequence joins TRBV28 and TRBJ2-7, with a weak D call TRBD2 (7 bases). The CDR3 is 15 amino acids. Germline V CDR1 and CDR2: MDHEN, SYDVKM. Trimming took off 6 bases at V and 4 bases at J, with 19 bases between the two ends. This CDR3 is CASRGGGRQGYEQYF. CDR3 coding DNA: TGTGCCAGCAGAGGGGGGGGTCGGCAGGGGTACGAGCAGTACTTC.

There are a few counts of this clone. J is TRBJ2-7 and V is TRBV7-2; TRBD1 aligns across 8 bases. The CDR3 spans 14 residues. In germline, CDR1 is SGHTA, CDR2 FQGNSA. V lost 5 bases, J lost 3 bases, and 6 bases stayed unmatched. The CDR3 DNA follows: TGTGCCAGCAGCATGGGACAGGCTAGCTACGAGCAGTACTTC. Amino acids: CASSMGQASYEQYF.

The rearrangement links TRBV9 to TRBJ2-1; 13 bases are shared with TRBD2. V shed 4 bases, J shed 5 bases, and the junction held 3 bases outside the gene matches. The CDR3 sequence is 15 residues long. Germline assignment: CDR1 SGDLS and CDR2 YYNGEE. The CDR3 DNA follows: TGTGCCAGCAGCATCGGGACTAGCGGGAACAATGAGCAGTTCTTC. Protein sequence: CASSIGTSGNNEQFF.

This clone appeared a single time. CDR3 sequence reads: CASSPGTSGGVQQFF. The CDR3 coding sequence is TGTGCCAGCAGCCCCGGGACTAGCGGGGGGGTACAGCAGTTCTTC. The J gene is TRBJ2-1, the V gene TRBV7-7, with TRBD2 identical over 16 bases. The CDR3 runs 15 residues. After removal of 5 bases from V and 11 bases from J, the junction contained 6 bases not matched to a gene. Germline V gene data show CDR1 as SSHAT and CDR2 as FNYEAQ (reference sequence).

This chain joins TRBV5-4 and TRBJ2-5; D gene uncertain. The CDR3 is made up of 15 amino acids. Germline CDR1 is SGHNT and CDR2 is YYREEE (reference sequence). The ends were cut back, 4 bases at V and 2 bases at J, with 15 bases in the middle. CDR3 protein: CASSPTRGRQETQYF. The CDR3 bases are TGTGCCAGCAGCCCTACGAGAGGCCGACAAGAGACCCAGTACTTC.

The chain has TRBV10-3 and TRBJ2-7, with 7 bases fitting TRBD1. The germline CDR1 and CDR2 sequences are ENHRY and SYGVKD. V lost 10 bases to trimming and J lost 1 base; unmatched junction nucleotides: 7. This CDR3 region has 13 residues. The CDR3 spells CATKRQGSYEQYF. The CDR3 DNA reads TGTGCCACCAAGAGACAGGGATCCTACGAGCAGTACTTC.

V gene TRBV28 combines with J gene TRBJ1-3; D is undetermined. There are 13 residues in the CDR3. V dropped 3 bases and J dropped 0 bases, with 3 bases sitting between them. Germline CDR1 MDHEN, CDR2 SYDVKM. The CDR3 spells CASSLSSGNTIYF. The CDR3 bases are TGTGCCAGCAGTTTGAGCTCTGGAAACACCATATATTTT.

This clone was counted a single time. The chain carries TRBV5-4 and TRBJ1-2; no clear D gene. Between the trimmed V and J ends, which lost 2 bases and 5 bases, there was a span of 13 bases. The CDR3 is made up of 14 amino acids. The V gene's germline CDR1 is SGHNT and CDR2 YYREEE (reference sequence). CDR3: CASSFGGREYGYTF. Here the CDR3 DNA reads TGTGCCAGCAGCTTTGGAGGGAGAGAGTATGGCTACACCTTC.